The source of this T cell receptor (beta chain) is a study of shared clonotypes between healthy human individuals. Study as a whole: Three plates were used per donor for CD4 naive, three for CD4 memory, two for CD8 naive and one for CD8 memory.

Several immunoSEQ plates held equal portions of the genomic DNA taken from each subset. In the original analysis: Filtering differed, since immunoSEQ gave only junction sequences and no quality scores. Sequencing was performed with immunoSEQ multiplex PCR; in TCRdb, only in-frame clones are kept and a portion is missing. The V and J calls and the clone size are those of that table, but D and trimming were determined from the DNA. The table has 600,000 to 750,000 clones, 90% seen once. The CDR3 extends over 15 amino acids. V dropped 3 bases and J dropped 1 base, with 10 bases sitting between them. The germline CDR1 and CDR2 sequences are MNHEY and SMNVEV (reference sequence). On this clone itself: The sample has other DNA sequences that encode this CDR3 too.

Donation came from healthy HIV-negative adults that had no recent acute infections or vaccinations. This receptor was identified in a young man in good health. Some clones in this sample may be carry-over from other donors' samples. Sequencing used memory CD8+ T cells from PBMCs. Described subset: CD45RO+ cells pooled with CCR7-negative TemRA cells. V gene TRBV27 combines with J gene TRBJ1-3, with a tentative D call TRBD1 (5 bases). This chain's CDR3 is CASSLRGPSGNTIYF. The DNA of the CDR3 is TGTGCCAGCAGTTTGAGGGGTCCTTCTGGAAACACCATATATTTT.